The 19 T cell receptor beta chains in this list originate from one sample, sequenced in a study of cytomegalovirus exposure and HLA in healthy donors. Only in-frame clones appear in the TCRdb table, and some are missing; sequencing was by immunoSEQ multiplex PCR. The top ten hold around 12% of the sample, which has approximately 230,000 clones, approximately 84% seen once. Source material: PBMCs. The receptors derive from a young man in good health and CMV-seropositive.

Here the CDR3 reads CASTLRDEQFF. The CDR3 nucleotides read TGTGCCAGCACCTTAAGGGATGAGCAGTTCTTC. The chain has TRBV6-6 and TRBJ2-1, with unresolved D. CDR1 and CDR2 (germline): MNHNY, SVGAGI (reference sequence). The CDR3 consists of 11 residues. Trimming left V 7 bases short and J 8 bases short, with 9 bases between.

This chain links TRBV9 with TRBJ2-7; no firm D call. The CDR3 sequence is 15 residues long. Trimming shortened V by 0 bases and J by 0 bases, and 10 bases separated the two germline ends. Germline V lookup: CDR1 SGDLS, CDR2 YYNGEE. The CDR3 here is CASSVGGRSSYEQYF. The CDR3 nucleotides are TGTGCCAGCAGCGTAGGGGGTCGAAGCTCCTACGAGCAGTACTTC.

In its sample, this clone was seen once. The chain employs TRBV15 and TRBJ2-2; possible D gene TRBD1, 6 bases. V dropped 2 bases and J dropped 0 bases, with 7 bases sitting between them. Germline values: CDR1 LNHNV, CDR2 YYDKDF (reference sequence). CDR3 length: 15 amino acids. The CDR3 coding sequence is TGTGCCACCAGCAGAAGGACAGCGAACACCGGGGAGCTGTTTTTT. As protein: CATSRRTANTGELFF. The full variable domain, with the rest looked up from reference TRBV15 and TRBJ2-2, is DAMVIQNPRYQVTQFGKPVTLSCSQTLNHNVMYWYQQKSSQAPKLLFHYYDKDFNNEADTPDNFQSRRPNTSFCFLDIRSPGLGDTAMYLCATSRRTANTGELFFGEGSRLTVL.

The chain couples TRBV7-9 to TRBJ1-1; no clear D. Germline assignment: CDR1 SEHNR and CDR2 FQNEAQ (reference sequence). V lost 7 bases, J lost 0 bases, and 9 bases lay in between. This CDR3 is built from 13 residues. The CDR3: CASNAPMNTEAFF. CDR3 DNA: TGTGCCAGCAACGCACCGATGAACACTGAAGCTTTCTTT.

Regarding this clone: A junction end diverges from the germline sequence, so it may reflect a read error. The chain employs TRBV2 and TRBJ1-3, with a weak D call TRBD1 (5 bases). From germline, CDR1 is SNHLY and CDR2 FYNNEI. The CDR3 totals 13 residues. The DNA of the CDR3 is TGTGCCAGCACCCCCGAGGGCGAGGGGCTACAAAGTTTT. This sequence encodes CASTPEGEGLQSF.

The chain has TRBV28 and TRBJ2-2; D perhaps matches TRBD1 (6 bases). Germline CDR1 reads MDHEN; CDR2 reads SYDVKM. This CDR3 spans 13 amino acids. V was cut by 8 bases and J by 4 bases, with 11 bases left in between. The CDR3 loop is CASQGTVTGELFF. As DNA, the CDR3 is TGTGCCAGCCAGGGGACGGTCACCGGGGAGCTGTTTTTT.

CDR3 residues: CATSRQGRGNRAEKLFF. In DNA form, the CDR3 reads TGTGCCACCAGCAGACAGGGGAGGGGAAACCGGGCTGAAAAACTGTTTTTT. The chain employs TRBV15 and TRBJ1-4; D might be TRBD1 (6 bases). Germline values: CDR1 LNHNV, CDR2 YYDKDF (reference sequence). Trimming removed 2 bases from V and 7 bases from J, with 20 bases in between. The CDR3 sequence is 17 residues long.

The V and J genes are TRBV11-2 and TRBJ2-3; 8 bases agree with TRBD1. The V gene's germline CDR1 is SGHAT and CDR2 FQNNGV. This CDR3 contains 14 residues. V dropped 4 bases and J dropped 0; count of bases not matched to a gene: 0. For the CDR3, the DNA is TGTGCCAGCAGCTGGACAGGGAGCACAGATACGCAGTATTTT. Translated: CASSWTGSTDTQYF.

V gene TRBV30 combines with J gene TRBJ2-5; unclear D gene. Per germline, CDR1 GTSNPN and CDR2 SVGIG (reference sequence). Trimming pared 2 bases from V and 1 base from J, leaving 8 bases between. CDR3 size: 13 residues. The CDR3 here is CAWSQPAQETQYF. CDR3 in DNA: TGTGCCTGGAGTCAGCCGGCCCAAGAGACCCAGTACTTC.

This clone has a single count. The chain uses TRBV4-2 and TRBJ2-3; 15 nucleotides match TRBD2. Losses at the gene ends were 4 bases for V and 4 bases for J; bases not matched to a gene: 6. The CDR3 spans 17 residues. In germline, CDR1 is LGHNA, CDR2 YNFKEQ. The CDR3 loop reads CASSPGLAGGGADTQYF. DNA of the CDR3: TGTGCCAGCAGCCCGGGACTAGCGGGGGGTGGGGCAGATACGCAGTATTTT.

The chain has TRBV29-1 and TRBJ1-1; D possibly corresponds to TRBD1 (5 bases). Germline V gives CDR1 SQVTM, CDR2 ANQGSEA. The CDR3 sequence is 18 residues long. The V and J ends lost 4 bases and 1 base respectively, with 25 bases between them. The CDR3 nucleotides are TGCAGCGTTGTAAATCGGCCGGTATGGGGGAATGGGAACACTGAAGCTTTCTTT. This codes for CSVVNRPVWGNGNTEAFF.

CDR3 sequence: CASSGRESYSNQPQHF. For the CDR3, the DNA is TGTGCCAGCAGTGGGAGAGAATCCTATAGCAATCAGCCCCAGCATTTT. This chain connects TRBV6-1 to TRBJ1-5; unclear D gene. The CDR3 totals 16 residues. The V end lost 4 bases, the J end lost 0 bases, and 13 bases lay between the germline ends. The germline V gene has CDR1 MNHNS and CDR2 SASEGT.

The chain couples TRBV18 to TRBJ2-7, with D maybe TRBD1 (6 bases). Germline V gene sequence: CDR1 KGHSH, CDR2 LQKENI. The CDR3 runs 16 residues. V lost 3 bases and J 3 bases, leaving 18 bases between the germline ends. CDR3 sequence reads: CASSPSIDRKIYEQYF. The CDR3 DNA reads TGTGCCAGCTCACCCTCAATAGACAGGAAAATCTACGAGCAGTACTTC.

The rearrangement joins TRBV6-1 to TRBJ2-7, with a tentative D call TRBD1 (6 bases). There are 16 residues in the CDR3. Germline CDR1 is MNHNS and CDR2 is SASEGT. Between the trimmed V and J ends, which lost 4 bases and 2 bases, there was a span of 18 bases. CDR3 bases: TGTGCCAGCAGTGTCTTGGGGGCAGCCATCCCCTACGAGCAGTACTTC. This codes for CASSVLGAAIPYEQYF.

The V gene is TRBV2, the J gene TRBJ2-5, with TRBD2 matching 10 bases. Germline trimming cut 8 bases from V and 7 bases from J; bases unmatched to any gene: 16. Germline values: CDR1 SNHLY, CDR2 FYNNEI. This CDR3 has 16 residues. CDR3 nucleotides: TGTGCCAGCGGCGGCCCAGGGACTAGCGCCTCCCGGACCCAGTACTTC. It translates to CASGGPGTSASRTQYF.

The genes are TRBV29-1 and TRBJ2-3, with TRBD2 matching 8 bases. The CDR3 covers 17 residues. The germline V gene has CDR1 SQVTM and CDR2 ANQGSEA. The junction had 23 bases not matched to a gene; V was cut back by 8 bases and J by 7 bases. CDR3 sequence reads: CSSARRSGGLASYTQYF. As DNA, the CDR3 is TGCAGCTCCGCGAGGAGGAGCGGGGGCCTAGCGAGTTATACGCAGTATTTT.

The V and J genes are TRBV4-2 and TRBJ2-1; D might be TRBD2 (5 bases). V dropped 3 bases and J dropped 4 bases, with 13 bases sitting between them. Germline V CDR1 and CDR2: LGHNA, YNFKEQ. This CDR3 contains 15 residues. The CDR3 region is CASSHGGRDYNEQFF. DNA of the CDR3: TGTGCCAGCAGCCACGGCGGTCGGGATTACAATGAGCAGTTCTTC.

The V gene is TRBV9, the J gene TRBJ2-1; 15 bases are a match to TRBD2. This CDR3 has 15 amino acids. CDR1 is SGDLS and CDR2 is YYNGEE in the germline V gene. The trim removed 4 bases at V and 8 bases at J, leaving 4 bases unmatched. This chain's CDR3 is CASSRTSGREYEQFF. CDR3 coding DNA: TGTGCCAGCAGCCGGACTAGCGGGAGGGAGTATGAGCAGTTCTTC.

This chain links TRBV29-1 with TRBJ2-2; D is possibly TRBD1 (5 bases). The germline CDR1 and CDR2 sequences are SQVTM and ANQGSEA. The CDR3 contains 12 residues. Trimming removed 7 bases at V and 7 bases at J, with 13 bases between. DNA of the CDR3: TGCAGCGCCTGGGGCGCTGGCGGGGAGCTGTTTTTT. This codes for CSAWGAGGELFF.